These T cell receptor beta chains were read from a single sample in a study of blood T cells in healthy people across ages. One entry per CDR3 protein results from TCRdb running MiXCR on the 5' RACE reads. Of hundreds of thousands of distinct CDR3 sequences listed, roughly 21% are singletons. Sequenced sample: blood. The receptors derive from a man in his 70s in good health. Both conserved end residues are part of each CDR3. Each record gives: V gene, D gene, CDR3 length, J gene, clone size, CDR3 protein, CDR3 DNA. D genes are given only for firm matches. Only part of the rows carry a size: once, few, many, or a class if the clone is expanded.

TRBV12-3/TRBV12-4	-	14	TRBJ2-7	-	CASSPGRSSYEQYF	TGTGCCAGCAGCCCAGGACGGTCCTCCTACGAGCAGTACTTC
TRBV4-1	-	16	TRBJ2-1	few	CASSQVGHSSYNEQFF	TGCGCCAGCAGCCAAGTAGGGCATTCCTCCTACAATGAGCAGTTCTTC
TRBV4-1	TRBD1	15	TRBJ2-1	few	CASSQGTGTYNEQFF	TGCGCCAGCAGCCAAGGGACAGGGACCTACAATGAGCAGTTCTTC
TRBV12-3/TRBV12-4	-	15	TRBJ1-4	-	CASSLAVGPAEKLFF	TGTGCCAGCAGTTTAGCTGTCGGACCCGCGGAAAAACTGTTTTTT
TRBV7-7	TRBD2	16	TRBJ2-2	few	CASSSGLAGGAGELFF	TGTGCTAGCAGCTCCGGACTAGCGGGAGGTGCCGGGGAGCTGTTTTTT
TRBV20-1	TRBD2	14	TRBJ2-5	few	CSARNSGREETQYF	TGCAGTGCTAGAAATAGCGGGAGGGAAGAGACCCAGTACTTC
TRBV6-2/TRBV6-3	-	12	TRBJ2-5	few	CASSYRKETQYF	TGTGCCAGCAGTTATAGAAAAGAGACCCAGTACTTC
TRBV2	-	14	TRBJ2-1	-	CASSNGGYYNEQFF	TGTGCCAGCAGCAACGGCGGCTACTACAATGAGCAGTTCTTC
TRBV11-2	-	16	TRBJ2-3	-	CASSQRHIDSTDTQYF	TGTGCCAGCAGCCAGCGGCATATAGATAGCACAGATACGCAGTATTTT
TRBV20-1	TRBD1	16	TRBJ1-2	-	CSARDQGQTTNYAYTF	TGCAGTGCTAGAGATCAGGGACAGACAACTAACTATGCCTACACCTTC
TRBV12-3/TRBV12-4	TRBD2	16	TRBJ2-5	many	CASSCDGSGSLETQYF	TGTGCCAGCAGTTGTGATGGTAGCGGGAGTTTGGAGACCCAGTACTTC
TRBV20-1	-	14	TRBJ1-1	few	CSAPLDGANTEAFF	TGCAGTGCTCCCCTGGACGGGGCGAACACTGAAGCTTTCTTT
TRBV10-2	TRBD2	13	TRBJ2-3	-	CASSEGEGDTQYF	TGCGCCAGCAGTGAGGGGGAGGGAGATACGCAGTATTTT
TRBV28	TRBD1	17	TRBJ2-5	many	CASSNLGTGKSQETQYF	TGTGCCAGCAGCAATCTCGGGACAGGGAAATCACAAGAGACCCAGTACTTC
TRBV28	-	12	TRBJ2-5	many	CASSLPKETQYF	TGTGCCAGCAGTCTCCCGAAGGAGACCCAGTACTTC
TRBV24-1	-	16	TRBJ2-1	few	CATSDLKGSSYNEQFF	TGTGCCACCAGTGATTTAAAGGGCAGCTCCTACAATGAGCAGTTCTTC
TRBV7-9	TRBD2	14	TRBJ2-1	few	CASSFVLAGTGQFF	TGTGCCAGCAGCTTTGTCCTAGCGGGCACAGGGCAGTTCTTC
TRBV6-5	-	15	TRBJ2-7	-	CASSYSLARLYEQYF	TGTGCCAGCAGTTACTCGCTAGCAAGGCTCTACGAGCAGTACTTC
TRBV12-3/TRBV12-4	-	13	TRBJ1-4	few	CASSFMAVEKLFF	TGTGCCAGCAGTTTTATGGCGGTCGAAAAACTGTTTTTT
TRBV9	TRBD2	18	TRBJ2-1	-	CASSPQESGLAGEREQFF	TGTGCCAGCAGCCCCCAAGAATCGGGACTAGCGGGAGAGAGAGAGCAGTTCTTC
TRBV29-1	-	15	TRBJ2-1	few	CSVELSRSTYNEQFF	TGCAGCGTTGAACTAAGTAGGAGTACTTACAATGAGCAGTTCTTC
TRBV27	TRBD1	15	TRBJ1-3	-	CASSPRDRDRNTIYF	TGTGCCAGCAGTCCCCGGGACAGGGATAGAAACACCATATATTTT
TRBV25-1	-	11	TRBJ1-2	-	CASSEMAVYTF	TGTGCCAGCAGTGAAATGGCGGTCTACACCTTC
TRBV6-1	TRBD1	14	TRBJ2-1	few	CASSAQGVRDEQFF	TGTGCCAGCAGTGCACAGGGGGTTAGGGATGAGCAGTTCTTC
TRBV3-1	TRBD2	15	TRBJ2-1	-	CASSPSGRASNEQFF	TGTGCCAGCAGTCCGAGCGGGAGGGCCTCCAATGAGCAGTTCTTC
TRBV5-1	-	14	TRBJ2-6	-	CASSLDTGTSVLTF	TGCGCCAGCAGCTTGGATACCGGGACAAGCGTCCTGACTTTC
TRBV18	TRBD2	17	TRBJ2-7	-	CASSPRGDGRESYEQYF	TGTGCCAGCTCACCAAGGGGGGACGGGAGGGAATCCTACGAGCAGTACTTC
TRBV4-3	-	14	TRBJ2-1	-	CASSQDFQADEQFF	TGCGCCAGCAGCCAAGATTTTCAGGCCGATGAGCAGTTCTTC
TRBV9	TRBD2	17	TRBJ2-3	-	CASSTSSGLAGVDTQYF	TGTGCCAGCAGCACCTCAAGTGGCCTAGCGGGAGTCGATACGCAGTATTTT
TRBV2	-	14	TRBJ2-1	-	CASSEVGGNNEQFF	TGTGCCAGCAGTGAAGTGGGGGGAAACAATGAGCAGTTCTTC
TRBV20-1	TRBD2	15	TRBJ2-3	few	CSAPLAGGPADTQYF	TGCAGTGCACCACTAGCGGGAGGGCCGGCAGATACGCAGTATTTT
TRBV6-5	TRBD2	16	TRBJ2-5	few	CASSYSVAGTIKTQYF	TGTGCCAGCAGTTACTCGGTAGCAGGGACTATCAAGACCCAGTACTTC
TRBV7-9	TRBD1	17	TRBJ1-1	-	CASSPRQGSSVGTEAFF	TGTGCCAGCAGCCCAAGACAGGGATCCTCGGTTGGCACTGAAGCTTTCTTT
TRBV12-3/TRBV12-4	TRBD2	19	TRBJ2-1	few	CASSLVGTSGSLTYNEQFF	TGTGCCAGCAGTTTAGTAGGGACTAGCGGGAGTCTCACCTACAATGAGCAGTTCTTC
TRBV5-6	TRBD1	16	TRBJ2-1	-	CASSGGTGGAYNEQFF	TGTGCCAGCAGCGGCGGGACAGGGGGCGCCTACAATGAGCAGTTCTTC
TRBV7-9	-	12	TRBJ2-3	-	CASSFKADTQYF	TGTGCCAGCAGCTTTAAGGCAGATACGCAGTATTTT
TRBV12-3/TRBV12-4	TRBD2	18	TRBJ2-1	-	CATSTTGLAGYISYNQFF	TGTGCCACTTCGACGACCGGACTAGCGGGATATATCTCCTACAATCAGTTCTTC
TRBV12-5	-	13	TRBJ2-7	few	CASGSQNSYEQYF	TGTGCTAGTGGTTCGCAGAACTCCTACGAGCAGTACTTC
TRBV6-2/TRBV6-3	TRBD2	17	TRBJ2-7	once	CASSYPSAGPVSYEQYF	TGTGCCAGCAGTTACCCTTCAGCGGGACCTGTGTCCTACGAGCAGTACTTC
TRBV28	TRBD2	16	TRBJ2-5	few	CASSLRAGGPQETQCF	TGTGCCAGCAGTTTAAGAGCGGGAGGGCCCCAAGAGACCCAGTGCTTC
TRBV4-1	TRBD1	16	TRBJ2-7	few	CASSPSINRGSYEQYF	TGCGCCAGCAGCCCCAGTATTAACAGGGGTAGCTACGAGCAGTACTTC
TRBV2	-	12	TRBJ2-5	few	CASSEERETQYF	TGTGCCAGCAGCGAAGAAAGGGAGACCCAGTACTTC
TRBV29-1	-	16	TRBJ2-1	-	CSVEDLGSFDYNEQFF	TGCAGCGTTGAAGATCTTGGTAGCTTCGACTACAATGAGCAGTTCTTC
TRBV28	-	14	TRBJ2-7	few	CANSGRLASYEQYF	TGTGCCAACAGTGGCCGTTTGGCATCCTACGAGCAGTACTTC
TRBV5-8	TRBD1	15	TRBJ2-5	many	CASSSEGQHQETQYF	TGTGCCAGCAGCAGCGAGGGACAGCACCAAGAGACCCAGTACTTC
TRBV5-1	-	15	TRBJ2-2	few	CASSLAEQGTGELFF	TGCGCCAGCAGCTTGGCCGAGCAGGGAACCGGGGAGCTGTTTTTT
TRBV20-1	TRBD2	14	TRBJ2-7	many	CSARYPSGRYEQYF	TGCAGTGCTAGATATCCTAGCGGGAGGTACGAGCAGTACTTC